The table lists the clone carrying this TCR beta chain with a few counts. Antigen unknown. The record originates from a study of CD8 T cells in ankylosing spondylitis. Notes on the study in general: Disease-linked clones were found to be CD8+ and relatively rare in peripheral blood.

TCRdb recomputed calls from the 5' RACE reads with MiXCR, one row per CDR3 protein. The sample gives around 39,000 distinct CDR3 sequences, approximately 11% of which show up once; 20% is in the top ten. Sequencing used synovial fluid, either unsorted or a sorted T cell fraction (not recorded which). This receptor was obtained from a male donor with ankylosing spondylitis.

CDR3 DNA sequence: TGTGCCAGCAGCTTAAGCGGGACACCGTACACCGGGGAGCTGTTTTTT. Its translation is CASSLSGTPYTGELFF. The chain joins TRBV7-3 to TRBJ2-2; D possibly matches TRBD1 or TRBD2 (6 bases each). Trimming cost V 1 base and J 3 bases, with 12 bases left between them. Germline V gene data show CDR1 as SGHTA and CDR2 as FQGTGA. CDR3 size: 16 residues.